Listed below are T cell receptor beta chains from one sample, sequenced in a study of OX40 agonist ivuxolimab in advanced cancers. TCRdb keeps only in-frame clones here, not all; method: immunoSEQ multiplex PCR. The sample lists some 65,000 clones; 89% were seen once. Sample: CD4+ or CD8+ T cells sorted from blood, taken in a trial of the OX40 agonist ivuxolimab. Receptors were obtained from an adult with an advanced solid tumor such as melanoma, head and neck, liver or kidney cancer. CDR3s include the opening cysteine and the closing phenylalanine or tryptophan. A D gene is named only where the DNA matches it firmly. A row's size may be missing; if present it is once, few, many or a size class.

>TRBJ1-5|.|TRBV11-2|.
TGTGCCAGCAGCTTAGTTACGGGGCCGGGGCAGCCCCAGCATTTT
CASSLVTGPGQPQHF
>TRBJ2-7|few|TRBV19|.
TGTGCCAGCGGACAAGCATCCTACGAGCAGTACTTC
CASGQASYEQYF
>TRBJ2-7|.|TRBV27|TRBD1
TGTGCCAGCAGTTTTACGGGACAGGTCTCCTACGAGCAGTACTTC
CASSFTGQVSYEQYF
>TRBJ1-1|.|TRBV2|TRBD1
TGTGCCAGCAGTGTGGGACAGGGGGACACTGAAGCTTTCTTT
CASSVGQGDTEAFF
>TRBJ2-1|.|TRBV15|TRBD1
TGTGCCACCAGCAGGGGGAGGACAGGGTCCTACAATGAGCAGTTCTTC
CATSRGRTGSYNEQFF
>TRBJ2-1|.|TRBV6-5|.
TGTGCCAGCAGTTATGGGATTGAGGGGAGTGAGCAGTTCTTC
CASSYGIEGSEQFF
>TRBJ1-4|.|TRBV28|.
TGTGCCAGCAGTCCCCCAGGGCTGGGGGAAAAACTGTTTTTT
CASSPPGLGEKLFF
>TRBJ1-4|.|TRBV11-2|.
TGTGCCAGCAGCTTAGTCACTAATGAAAAACTGTTTTTT
CASSLVTNEKLFF
>TRBJ2-1|few|TRBV16|.
TGTGCCAGCAGCCAATCGGAGGGGTTAAGGGAGCAGTTCTTC
CASSQSEGLREQFF
>TRBJ1-2|.|TRBV19|TRBD1
TGTGCCAGTTACAGGGGTGGCTACACCTTC
CASYRGGYTF